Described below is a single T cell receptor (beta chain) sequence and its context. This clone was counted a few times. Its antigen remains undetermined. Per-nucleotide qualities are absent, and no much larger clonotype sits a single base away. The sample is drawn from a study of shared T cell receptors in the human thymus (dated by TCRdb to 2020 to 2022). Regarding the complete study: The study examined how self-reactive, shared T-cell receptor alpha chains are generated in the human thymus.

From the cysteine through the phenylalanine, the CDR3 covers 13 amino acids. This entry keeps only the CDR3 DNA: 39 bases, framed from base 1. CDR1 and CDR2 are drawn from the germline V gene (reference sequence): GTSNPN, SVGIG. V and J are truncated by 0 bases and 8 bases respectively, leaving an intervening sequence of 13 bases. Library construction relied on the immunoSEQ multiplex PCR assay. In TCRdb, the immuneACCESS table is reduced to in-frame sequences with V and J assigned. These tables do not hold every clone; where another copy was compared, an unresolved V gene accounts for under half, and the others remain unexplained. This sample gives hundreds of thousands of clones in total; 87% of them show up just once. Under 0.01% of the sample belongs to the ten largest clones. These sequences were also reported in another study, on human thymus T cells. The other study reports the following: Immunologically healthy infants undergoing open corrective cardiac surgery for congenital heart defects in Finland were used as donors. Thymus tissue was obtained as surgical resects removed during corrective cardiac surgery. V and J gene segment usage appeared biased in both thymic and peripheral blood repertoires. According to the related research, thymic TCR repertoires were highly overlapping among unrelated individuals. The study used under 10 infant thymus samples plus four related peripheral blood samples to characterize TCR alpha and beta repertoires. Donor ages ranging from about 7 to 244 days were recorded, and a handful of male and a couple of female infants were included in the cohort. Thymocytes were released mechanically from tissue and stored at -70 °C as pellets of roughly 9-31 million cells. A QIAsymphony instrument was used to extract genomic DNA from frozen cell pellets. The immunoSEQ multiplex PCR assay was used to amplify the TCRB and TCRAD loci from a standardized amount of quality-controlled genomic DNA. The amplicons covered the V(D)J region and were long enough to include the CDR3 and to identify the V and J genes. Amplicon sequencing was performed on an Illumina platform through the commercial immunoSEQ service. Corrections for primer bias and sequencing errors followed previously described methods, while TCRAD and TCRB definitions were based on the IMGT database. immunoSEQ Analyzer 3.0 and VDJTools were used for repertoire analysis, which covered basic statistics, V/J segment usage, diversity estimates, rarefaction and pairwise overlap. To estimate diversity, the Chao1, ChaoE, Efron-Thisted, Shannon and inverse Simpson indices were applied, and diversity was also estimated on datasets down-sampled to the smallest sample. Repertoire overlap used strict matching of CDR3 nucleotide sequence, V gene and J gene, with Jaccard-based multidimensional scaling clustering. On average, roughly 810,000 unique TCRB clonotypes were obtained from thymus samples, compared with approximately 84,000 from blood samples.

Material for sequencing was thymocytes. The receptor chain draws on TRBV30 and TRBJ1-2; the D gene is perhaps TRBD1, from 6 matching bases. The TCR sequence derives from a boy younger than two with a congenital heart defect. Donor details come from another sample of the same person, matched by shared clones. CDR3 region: CAWSVQGGSGYTF. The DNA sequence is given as TGTGCCTGGAGTGTACAGGGTGGGTCCGGCTACACCTTC.